A single sample gave rise to the 25 T cell receptor beta chains below, sequenced in a study of blood T cell repertoires in COVID-19. Generated by immunoSEQ multiplex PCR, the TCRdb table keeps only in-frame clones and is missing some. Of roughly 400,000 clones listed, over 75% are singletons. The sequencing input was PBMCs or T cells enriched from blood (not recorded which). These receptors were taken from a woman younger than 30 who had been exposed to COVID-19.

Points on this clone: Other DNA sequences within the sample encode an identical CDR3. The CDR3 here is CASSLGQGVYNEQFF. CDR3 nucleotide sequence: TGTGCCAGCAGTTTGGGACAGGGGGTTTACAATGAGCAGTTCTTC. The chain couples TRBV11-3 to TRBJ2-1; 11 bases are shared with TRBD1. Trimming removed 6 bases from V and 4 bases from J; junction bases left unmatched: 5. The CDR3 totals 15 residues. Looked up from germline, CDR1 is SGHNT and CDR2 is YENEEA.

The chain uses TRBV18 and TRBJ2-6; D is possibly TRBD1 (5 bases). Between the trimmed V and J ends, which lost 3 bases and 5 bases, there was a span of 20 bases. CDR3 length: 18 amino acids. Germline CDR1 reads KGHSH; CDR2 reads LQKENI. The CDR3 DNA sequence: TGTGCCAGCTCACCTTTGGACGCCTCAGGGTCCCGGGCCAACGTCCTGACTTTC. This codes for CASSPLDASGSRANVLTF.

This rearrangement joins TRBV20-1 to TRBJ2-7; D possibly corresponds to TRBD1 (6 bases). V was cut by 3 bases and J by 2 bases, with 11 bases left in between. This CDR3 comprises 13 residues. CDR1 and CDR2 (germline): DFQATT, SNEGSKA (reference sequence). The CDR3 DNA sequence: TGCAGTGCTAGTAACAGGGCGACCTACGAGCAGTACTTC. Protein: CSASNRATYEQYF.

There are a few counts of this clone. The chain recombines TRBV10-1 with TRBJ2-5; no clear D gene. Germline loops: CDR1 WNHNN, CDR2 SYGVQD (reference sequence). Trimming took 0 bases from V and 0 from J, leaving 8 bases between them. The CDR3 is 15 amino acids. The CDR3 loop reads CASSESSSYQETQYF. CDR3 in DNA: TGCGCCAGCAGTGAGTCTAGCTCCTACCAAGAGACCCAGTACTTC.

The chain employs TRBV7-3 and TRBJ2-1; 7 bases are shared with TRBD2. The CDR3 contains 14 residues. V lost 2 bases to trimming and J lost 8 bases; unmatched junction nucleotides: 6. CDR1 is SGHTA and CDR2 is FQGTGA in the germline V gene. Here the CDR3 reads CASSLLPGGDEQFF. DNA for the CDR3: TGTGCCAGCAGCTTATTGCCGGGAGGCGATGAGCAGTTCTTC.

The chain has TRBV6-5 and TRBJ1-1; TRBD1 agrees at 7 bases. V shed 0 bases and J 6 bases; nucleotides not matched to a gene: 1. There are 13 residues in the CDR3. Germline CDR1 is MNHEY and CDR2 is SVGAGI. The CDR3 nucleotides read TGTGCCAGCAGTTACTCTCAGGGGGCTGAAGCTTTCTTT. Encoded protein: CASSYSQGAEAFF.

The gene calls are TRBV30 and TRBJ2-7; D is uncertain. The CDR3 totals 14 residues. Trimming took off 0 bases at V and 2 bases at J, with 11 bases between the two ends. CDR1 and CDR2 from the germline V gene are GTSNPN and SVGIG (reference sequence). The DNA of the CDR3 is TGTGCCTGGAGTGTTGGCGGCGGTGCCTACGAGCAGTACTTC. It translates to CAWSVGGGAYEQYF. The full variable domain, completed using reference TRBV30 and TRBJ2-7, is SQTIHQWPATLVQPVGSPLSLECTVEGTSNPNLYWYRQAAGRGLQLLFYSVGIGQISSEVPQNLSASRPQDRQFILSSKKLLLSDSGFYLCAWSVGGGAYEQYFGPGTRLTVT.

This chain joins TRBV27 and TRBJ2-3, with 10 bases identical to TRBD2. The ends lost 7 bases at V and 6 bases at J; junction bases unmatched: 1. CDR3 length: 12 residues. CDR1 is MNHEY, CDR2 SMNVEV, per germline (reference sequence). CDR3 in DNA: TGTGCCAGCACTAGCGGGAGTGATACGCAGTATTTT. This translates into CASTSGSDTQYF.

The rearrangement uses TRBV5-1 and TRBJ1-4; 10 bases line up with TRBD1. CDR1 is SGHRS, CDR2 YFSETQ, per germline. V was pared by 6 bases and J by 6 bases, with 8 bases of the junction left unmatched. CDR3 length: 15 residues. The CDR3 sequence is CASTTSGTGDEKLFF. The CDR3 DNA sequence: TGCGCCAGCACCACCTCCGGGACAGGGGATGAAAAACTGTTTTTT.

The chain employs TRBV11-2 and TRBJ1-6; tentatively, D is TRBD1 (5 bases). The CDR3 is made up of 13 amino acids. V was cut by 3 bases and J by 7 bases, with 7 bases left in between. Germline V gene sequence: CDR1 SGHAT, CDR2 FQNNGV. CDR3 in DNA: TGTGCCAGCAGCTTGGCAGGGAATTCACCCCTCCACTTT. Amino acid sequence: CASSLAGNSPLHF.

The gene calls are TRBV14 and TRBJ2-1; tentatively, D is TRBD2 (6 bases). This CDR3 has 16 amino acids. The germline V gene encodes CDR1 SGHDN and CDR2 FVKESK. V was cut by 8 bases and J by 1 base, with 18 bases left in between. CDR3 DNA: TGTGCCAGCTGCAACGGCGGGCGGGGTTCCTACAATGAGCAGTTCTTC. Its translation: CASCNGGRGSYNEQFF.

This clone has only one observation. The chain employs TRBV3-1 (or the pseudogene TRBV3-2) and TRBJ2-4, with D maybe TRBD1 (6 bases). The CDR3 is 13 residues long. V was trimmed by 5 bases and J by 12 bases, leaving 17 bases between them. Germline values: CDR1 LGHDT, CDR2 YNNKEL (reference sequence). The CDR3 protein is CASSVQGSVTQYF. The CDR3 bases are TGTGCCAGCAGCGTACAGGGTTCAGTCACTCAGTACTTC.

The chain recombines TRBV5-1 with TRBJ2-1; D is undetermined. CDR1 is SGHRS, CDR2 YFSETQ, per germline. The CDR3 is made up of 16 amino acids. Trimming took off 0 bases at V and 1 base at J, with 11 bases between the two ends. This CDR3 reads CASSLVQTASYNEQFF. The DNA of the CDR3 is TGCGCCAGCAGCTTGGTCCAGACTGCATCCTACAATGAGCAGTTCTTC.

The V and J genes are TRBV7-9 and TRBJ1-6, with 9 nucleotides matching TRBD1. CDR1 is SEHNR, CDR2 FQNEAQ, per germline (reference sequence). This CDR3 region has 15 residues. The V gene end was trimmed by 0 bases and the J gene end by 10 bases; junction bases not matched to a gene: 4. The CDR3 sequence is CASSLAETGGSPLHF. Here the CDR3 DNA reads TGTGCCAGCAGCTTAGCGGAGACAGGGGGATCACCCCTCCACTTT. Full variable domain (outside the CDR3, taken from reference TRBV7-9 and TRBJ1-6): DTGVSQNPRHKITKRGQNVTFRCDPISEHNRLYWYRQTLGQGPEFLTYFQNEAQLEKSRLLSDRFSAERPKGSFSTLEIQRTEQGDSAMYLCASSLAETGGSPLHFGNGTRLTVT.

This sequence joins TRBV5-5 and TRBJ1-5; D uncertain. The CDR3 has 15 residues. Germline CDR1 and CDR2: SGHKS and YYEKEE (reference sequence). V was clipped by 0 bases and J by 2 bases, with 9 bases between them. Here the CDR3 DNA reads TGTGCCAGCAGCTTGGAGGCCAGCGGCAATCAGCCCCAGCATTTT. It is translated as CASSLEASGNQPQHF.

V usage is TRBV14 and J usage is TRBJ1-4, with D tentatively TRBD1 (5 bases). CDR3 size: 14 residues. V was shortened by 3 bases and J by 8 bases, with 13 bases between the two germline ends. Germline V CDR1 and CDR2: SGHDN, FVKESK. The CDR3 DNA is TGTGCCAGCAGCCAGCGATCGGGGGAGGAAAAACTGTTTTTT. This codes for CASSQRSGEEKLFF.

The genes are TRBV10-3 and TRBJ2-1; TRBD1 matches 9 bases. Trimming at V came to 3 bases and at J to 6 bases, leaving 3 bases not matched to a gene. The length of the CDR3 is 14 residues. Germline CDR1 ENHRY, CDR2 SYGVKD. For the CDR3, the DNA is TGTGCCATCAGTGACCGACAGGGGGGCAATGAGCAGTTCTTC. Protein: CAISDRQGGNEQFF.

This clone was counted between two and nine times. V usage is TRBV28 and J usage is TRBJ2-7, with a tentative D call TRBD1 (6 bases). The V gene lost 6 bases and the J gene lost 2 bases, with 17 bases spanning the gap. The CDR3 runs 15 residues. CDR1 MDHEN and CDR2 SYDVKM come from the germline V gene. The CDR3 protein is CASRPGTIPTYEQYF. In DNA form, the CDR3 reads TGTGCCAGCAGACCTGGGACAATCCCTACCTACGAGCAGTACTTC.

The genes are TRBV5-5 and TRBJ1-2; a weak D match, TRBD1 (6 bases). The germline V and J ends were trimmed by 4 bases and 6 bases, with 13 bases remaining between them. Per the germline V gene, CDR1 is SGHKS and CDR2 is YYEKEE (reference sequence). The CDR3 extends over 13 amino acids. CDR3 protein: CASSLRDRNGYTF. Written as DNA, the CDR3 is TGTGCCAGCAGCCTGAGAGACAGGAATGGCTACACCTTC.

The count of this clone is one. The chain couples TRBV18 to TRBJ1-1; possibly TRBD1 for D (6 bases). Germline CDR1 reads KGHSH; CDR2 reads LQKENI. The V end lost 4 bases, the J end lost 2 bases, and 8 bases lay between the germline ends. This CDR3 is 13 amino acids long. The CDR3 sequence: CASSQQGNTEAFF. In nucleotides, the CDR3 is TGTGCCAGCTCACAACAGGGAAACACTGAAGCTTTCTTT.

This rearrangement joins TRBV30 to TRBJ2-3; maybe TRBD2 (5 bases). The CDR3 is 14 amino acids. Deletions cut 4 bases from V and 6 bases from J, with 17 bases between. The germline V gene encodes CDR1 GTSNPN and CDR2 SVGIG (reference sequence). In DNA, the CDR3 is TGTGCCTGGAACCCGGGGTCTACTTTGGATACGCAGTATTTT. Protein sequence: CAWNPGSTLDTQYF.

Here the CDR3 reads CASSSLRFSGGVETQYF. DNA of the CDR3: TGTGCCAGCAGTTCCCTCCGCTTCAGCGGGGGGGTGGAGACCCAGTACTTC. This chain joins TRBV27 and TRBJ2-5; 10 bases line up with TRBD2. Germline assignment: CDR1 MNHEY and CDR2 SMNVEV (reference sequence). The CDR3 covers 17 residues. Germline trimming cut 4 bases from V and 5 bases from J; bases unmatched to any gene: 13.

The rearrangement links TRBV2 to TRBJ2-5; TRBD2 agrees at 10 bases. This CDR3 contains 15 residues. Germline CDR1 and CDR2: SNHLY and FYNNEI. The V gene end was trimmed by 2 bases and the J gene end by 5 bases; junction bases not matched to a gene: 5. CDR3 region: CASSEWLAGVETQYF. The CDR3 bases are TGTGCCAGCAGTGAATGGCTAGCGGGGGTGGAGACCCAGTACTTC.

As DNA, the CDR3 is TGTGCCAGCAGTGAGGGACAGGCCCCTAATGAAAAACTGTTTTTT. It is translated as CASSEGQAPNEKLFF. V gene TRBV6-1 combines with J gene TRBJ1-4; TRBD1 matches 8 bases. The CDR3 sequence is 15 residues long. Germline V CDR1 and CDR2: MNHNS, SASEGT. V shed 3 bases, J shed 3 bases, and the junction held 3 bases outside the gene matches.

The genes are TRBV5-6 and TRBJ1-5; D gene unclear. This CDR3 is built from 13 residues. CDR1 is SGHDT, CDR2 YYEEEE, per germline. V gave up 4 bases and J gave up 8 bases, with 13 bases separating them. For the CDR3, the DNA is TGTGCCAGCAGCGGGTGGGGAGAGGAGCCCCAGCATTTT. Residues: CASSGWGEEPQHF.